The 27 T cell receptor beta chains reported below all come from one sample, sequenced in a study of cytomegalovirus exposure and HLA in healthy donors. In the PCR, 60 Vbeta and 13 Jbeta primers were used. Produced via immunoSEQ multiplex PCR; TCRdb's table is partial and in-frame only. This repertoire shows 50,000 to 70,000 clones, approximately 75% found once; its top ten account for approximately 6.3%. The sample consisted of PBMCs. These receptor sequences come from a man aged 25 to 40 in good health and CMV-seropositive.

This clone was recorded only once. The chain carries TRBV19 and TRBJ2-7, with D possibly matching TRBD2 (5 bases). CDR3 length: 13 amino acids. Germline lookup yields CDR1 LNHDA and CDR2 SQIVND (reference sequence). Trimming shortened V by 5 bases and J by 6 bases, and 14 bases separated the two germline ends. CDR3 sequence reads: CASSETGEIEQYF. CDR3 bases: TGTGCCAGTAGTGAAACCGGGGAGATCGAGCAGTACTTC.

This clone occurred a few times. CDR3 amino acids: CASSPGQGSTDTQYF. The CDR3, as DNA: TGCGCCAGCAGCCCCGGACAGGGGAGCACAGATACGCAGTATTTT. V is TRBV5-1 and J is TRBJ2-3; TRBD1 agrees at 9 bases. The V gene's germline CDR1 is SGHRS and CDR2 YFSETQ. This CDR3 has 15 amino acids. Trimming at V came to 4 bases and at J to 0 bases, leaving 3 bases not matched to a gene.

Regarding this clone: Because it lacks the conserved phenylalanine or tryptophan at the end, this CDR3 is likely a read error. The J gene is TRBJ1-4, the V gene TRBV28; D gene unclear. The germline V and J ends were trimmed by 6 bases and 3 bases, with 8 bases remaining between them. The germline CDR1 and CDR2 sequences are MDHEN and SYDVKM. This CDR3 comprises 13 residues. The CDR3 spells CASRAAANEKLFV. In DNA form, the CDR3 reads TGTGCCAGCAGGGCCGCGGCTAATGAAAAACTGTTTGTT.

This clone was counted between two and nine times. The rearrangement links TRBV6-6 to TRBJ1-4, with unresolved D. Trimming took off 2 bases at V and 4 bases at J, with 8 bases between the two ends. Germline V gives CDR1 MNHNY, CDR2 SVGAGI (reference sequence). The CDR3 consists of 14 residues. The CDR3 here is CASSYGSGNEKLFF. Here the CDR3 DNA reads TGTGCCAGCAGTTACGGGTCGGGTAATGAAAAACTGTTTTTT.

The chain employs TRBV30 and TRBJ2-5; possibly TRBD1 for D (6 bases). The tail of the sequence fits TRBJ2-7 better, so the J call may be wrong. The length of the CDR3 is 13 residues. The germline gives CDR1 GTSNPN, CDR2 SVGIG (reference sequence). CDR3 sequence: CAWSWDTTYEQYF. The CDR3 nucleotides are TGTGCCTGGAGTTGGGACACCACCTACGAGCAGTACTTC.

This chain joins TRBV6-5 and TRBJ2-7, with 8 bases aligning to TRBD1. Trimming removed 4 bases from V and 3 bases from J; junction bases left unmatched: 8. This CDR3 comprises 15 residues. Germline V gene lookup returns CDR1 MNHEY and CDR2 SVGAGI. CDR3 in amino acids: CASSSRTGNLYEQYF. Written as DNA, the CDR3 is TGTGCCAGCAGTTCCCGGACAGGGAATCTCTACGAGCAGTACTTC.

This clone was detected only a few times. The chain employs TRBV28 and TRBJ1-1; the D is unclear. Germline CDR1 and CDR2: MDHEN and SYDVKM. V was cut by 6 bases and J by 8 bases, with 7 bases left in between. The CDR3 has 10 amino acids. This chain's CDR3 is CASSRGEAFF. Here the CDR3 DNA reads TGTGCCAGCAGCCGGGGAGAAGCTTTCTTT.

The V and J genes are TRBV14 and TRBJ1-1, with D tentatively TRBD1 (6 bases). The V end was cut by 3 bases, the J end by 5 bases, with 10 bases between. The CDR3 totals 13 residues. Germline V gene lookup returns CDR1 SGHDN and CDR2 FVKESK. This CDR3 is CASSHGTRTEAFF. CDR3 bases: TGTGCCAGCAGCCACGGGACACGGACTGAAGCTTTCTTT.

The chain combines TRBV7-9 with TRBJ2-3, with TRBD2 identical over 12 bases. CDR1 SEHNR and CDR2 FQNEAQ come from the germline V gene (reference sequence). With V trimmed by 4 bases and J by 3 bases, 5 bases remained unmatched. This CDR3 is 16 amino acids long. As DNA, the CDR3 is TGTGCCAGCAGCTCCCCTAGCGGGGGGGCGACAGATACGCAGTATTTT. It yields the protein CASSSPSGGATDTQYF.

V gene TRBV29-1 combines with J gene TRBJ1-1, with 7 bases matching TRBD1. Germline V gene sequence: CDR1 SQVTM, CDR2 ANQGSEA. The CDR3 has 13 residues. The V segment lost 7 bases and the J segment 4 bases; nucleotides outside the gene matches: 9. In DNA form, the CDR3 reads TGCAGCGCTCAGAAGGGGGCGTTCACTGAAGCTTTCTTT. This sequence encodes CSAQKGAFTEAFF.

The V call is TRBV7-9, the J call TRBJ2-5; TRBD2 agrees at 7 bases. The CDR3 runs to 15 residues. Germline V lookup: CDR1 SEHNR, CDR2 FQNEAQ (reference sequence). V trimming: 3 bases; J trimming: 2 bases; junction bases outside the gene matches: 6. The CDR3: CASSFRGTMQETQYF. Here the CDR3 DNA reads TGTGCCAGCAGCTTCCGGGGGACTATGCAAGAGACCCAGTACTTC.

This clone was found once. The rearrangement uses TRBV5-1 and TRBJ2-7; 8 nucleotides match TRBD2. V lost 0 bases, J lost 1 base, and 3 bases stayed unmatched. The CDR3 is made up of 15 amino acids. Germline CDR1 is SGHRS and CDR2 is YFSETQ. The CDR3 DNA reads as TGCGCCAGCAGCTTGGGAGCGGGGGCTTCCTACGAGCAGTACTTC. Residues: CASSLGAGASYEQYF.

V gene TRBV19 combines with J gene TRBJ1-1; TRBD1 matches at 9 bases. With 4 bases clipped from V and 7 bases from J, the junction kept 4 bases outside the gene matches. This CDR3 is 13 amino acids long. CDR1 is LNHDA, CDR2 SQIVND, per germline (reference sequence). DNA for the CDR3: TGTGCCAGTAGTACCACAGGGGGCAGTGAAGCTTTCTTT. Encoded protein: CASSTTGGSEAFF. Using reference TRBV19 and TRBJ1-1 for the parts outside the CDR3, the full variable domain is DGGITQSPKYLFRKEGQNVTLSCEQNLNHDAMYWYRQDPGQGLRLIYYSQIVNDFQKGDIAEGYSVSREKKESFPLTVTSAQKNPTAFYLCASSTTGGSEAFFGQGTRLTVV.

This clone was picked up a small number of times. The rearrangement uses TRBV7-8 and TRBJ1-2; a weak D match, TRBD1 (6 bases). CDR3 length equals 15 residues. Between the trimmed V and J ends, which lost 0 bases and 8 bases, there was a span of 16 bases. Germline-derived CDR1 and CDR2 are SGHVS and FQNEAQ. CDR3 DNA sequence: TGTGCCAGCAGCTTAGCACTAGGGACAAGCGGCGGCTACACCTTC. As protein: CASSLALGTSGGYTF.

The chain joins TRBV28 to TRBJ1-1; D remains ambiguous. V shed 9 bases and J shed 4 bases, with 12 bases lying between them. CDR1 and CDR2 from the germline V gene are MDHEN and SYDVKM. This CDR3 region has 12 residues. The CDR3 region has the DNA TGTGCCAGTCCCGGTGAGGGCACTGAAGCTTTCTTT. It codes for CASPGEGTEAFF.

This rearrangement joins TRBV5-6 to TRBJ1-2; 7 nucleotides match TRBD1. V trimming: 4 bases; J trimming: 2 bases; junction bases outside the gene matches: 8. Germline V gene data show CDR1 as SGHDT and CDR2 as YYEEEE. This CDR3 spans 15 amino acids. Written as DNA, the CDR3 is TGTGCCAGCAGCGACTTGGACAGGTTGAACTATGGCTACACCTTC. It is translated as CASSDLDRLNYGYTF.

This chain uses TRBV5-6 with TRBJ2-2; 9 bases fit TRBD1. This CDR3 region has 16 residues. Germline CDR1 and CDR2: SGHDT and YYEEEE. The V segment lost 4 bases and the J segment 0 bases; nucleotides outside the gene matches: 4. In DNA form, the CDR3 reads TGTGCCAGCAGCCCCCGGGACAGGGCGAACACCGGGGAGCTGTTTTTT. Its protein product is CASSPRDRANTGELFF.

CDR3 sequence: CASSENTTYEQYF. For the CDR3, the DNA is TGTGCCAGCAGTGAGAACACCACCTACGAGCAGTACTTC. This chain connects TRBV25-1 to TRBJ2-7; D ambiguous. V shed 3 bases and J shed 2 bases, with 8 bases lying between them. Germline assignment: CDR1 MGHDK and CDR2 SYGVNS. This CDR3 is built from 13 residues.

The CDR3 reads CASSVGQGETQYF. Written as DNA, the CDR3 is TGTGCCAGCAGCGTCGGCCAGGGAGAGACCCAGTACTTC. The J gene is TRBJ2-5, the V gene TRBV9; TRBD1 is a possible D gene (5 bases). Germline CDR1 reads SGDLS; CDR2 reads YYNGEE. The CDR3 loop spans 13 amino acids. V lost 2 bases to trimming and J lost 4 bases, with 9 bases between them.

The chain links TRBV7-2 to TRBJ1-5; 11 bases are shared with TRBD1. Germline trimming cut 5 bases from V and 7 bases from J; bases unmatched to any gene: 10. This CDR3 has 16 amino acids. Germline V gives CDR1 SGHTA, CDR2 FQGNSA. CDR3 DNA sequence: TGTGCCAGCAGCACCCTCGGACAGGGGGCGCGGCAGCCCCAGCATTTT. This encodes CASSTLGQGARQPQHF.

The chain has TRBV18 and TRBJ2-1; TRBD2 aligns across 8 bases. The germline V gene encodes CDR1 KGHSH and CDR2 LQKENI. V was clipped by 3 bases and J by 6 bases; unmatched bases: 7. This CDR3 has 15 residues. The CDR3 loop is CASSPPGLGPNEQFF. The CDR3 DNA sequence: TGTGCCAGCTCACCCCCGGGACTAGGGCCCAATGAGCAGTTCTTC. Complete variable domain (other parts from reference TRBV18 and TRBJ2-1): NAGVMQNPRHLVRRRGQEARLRCSPMKGHSHVYWYRQLPEEGLKFMVYLQKENIIDESGMPKERFSAEFPKEGPSILRIQQVVRGDSAAYFCASSPPGLGPNEQFFGPGTRLTVL.

The genes are TRBV2 and TRBJ2-6; TRBD1 might be the D (6 bases). The germline gives CDR1 SNHLY, CDR2 FYNNEI. The CDR3 is 15 residues long. V was clipped by 5 bases and J by 4 bases, with 12 bases between them. The CDR3, as DNA: TGTGCCAGCAGTTTACAGGGTTCCGGGGCCAACGTCCTGACTTTC. Protein: CASSLQGSGANVLTF.

There are a few counts of this clone. The V and J genes are TRBV5-1 and TRBJ1-1; a weak D match, TRBD1 (5 bases). From germline, CDR1 is SGHRS and CDR2 YFSETQ. The V and J ends lost 3 bases and 6 bases respectively, with 18 bases between them. The CDR3 spans 15 residues. CDR3 sequence reads: CASSSGVPGRAEAFF. The DNA of the CDR3 is TGCGCCAGCAGCTCTGGAGTCCCAGGGAGGGCTGAAGCTTTCTTT.

CDR3 region: CASSLGQVGTDTQYF. As DNA, the CDR3 is TGTGCCAGCAGCTTGGGACAGGTAGGCACAGATACGCAGTATTTT. The chain is built from TRBV5-6 and TRBJ2-3; the D gene is possibly TRBD1 (6 bases). V was clipped by 0 bases and J by 1 base, with 9 bases between them. The CDR3 consists of 15 residues. CDR1 is SGHDT, CDR2 YYEEEE, per germline.

The V call is TRBV19, the J call TRBJ1-3, with unresolved D. Trimming shortened V by 5 bases and J by 4 bases, and 12 bases separated the two germline ends. Germline CDR1 reads LNHDA; CDR2 reads SQIVND (reference sequence). This CDR3 comprises 14 residues. The chain's CDR3 is CASSESGRGNTIYF. In DNA form, the CDR3 reads TGTGCCAGTAGTGAGTCCGGGAGAGGAAACACCATATATTTT.

The rearrangement links TRBV4-1 to TRBJ1-2; D call uncertain. The CDR3 extends over 17 amino acids. Per the germline V gene, CDR1 is MGHRA and CDR2 is YSYEKL. Trimming stripped 3 bases from V and 8 bases from J, with 25 bases between. In nucleotides, the CDR3 is TGCGCCAGCAGCCAGGGCCTGAGATGGGCCTCATCTGAGGGCTACACCTTC. Translation: CASSQGLRWASSEGYTF.

This clone appeared once. The chain has TRBV7-2 and TRBJ2-7; 7 positions agree with TRBD2. The ends lost 4 bases at V and 1 base at J; junction bases unmatched: 13. Germline CDR1 is SGHTA and CDR2 is FQGNSA. The length of the CDR3 is 17 residues. This CDR3 is CASSSEVRGWGSYEQYF. For the CDR3, the DNA is TGTGCCAGCAGCTCCGAGGTGCGGGGGTGGGGGTCCTACGAGCAGTACTTC.